This is a list of T cell receptor beta chains from one sample in a study of beta chain features in type 1 diabetes. The protocol was immunoSEQ multiplex PCR, while the TCRdb copy is restricted to in-frame clones and leaves out a portion. The sample includes fewer than 400,000 clones, around 7.6% of them seen just once. Input material: central memory CD4+ T cells from blood. The source is a young woman in good health. CDR3s include the opening cysteine and the closing phenylalanine or tryptophan. D genes are given only for firm matches. Size values are once, few and many counts, or a class for expanded clones, and some rows have none.

D,V,size,J,DNA,CDR3
TRBD2,TRBV5-4,few,TRBJ2-1,TGTGCCAGCAGGATTGGGGCCTCGGCCGGGACTAGCGGGAGGAATGAGCAGTTCTTC,CASRIGASAGTSGRNEQFF
TRBD1,TRBV6-1,many,TRBJ2-1,TGTGCCAGCAGTGTAGGGGACAGGGGGAATGAGCAGTTCTTC,CASSVGDRGNEQFF
-,TRBV28,few,TRBJ2-5,TGTGCCAGCAGTTTCTGGGAGCGAAAAGAGACCCAGTACTTC,CASSFWERKETQYF
-,TRBV28,-,TRBJ2-7,TGTGCCAGCAGCTTAACGGCAACCTACGAGCAGTACTTC,CASSLTATYEQYF
TRBD1,TRBV5-1,-,TRBJ2-7,TGCGCCAGCAGCCCACAGGGGGGAGGCGGTAACGAGCAGTACTTC,CASSPQGGGGNEQYF
TRBD1,TRBV10-1,-,TRBJ1-2,TGCGCCAGCAGTGAGCCAAGGACAGGACTTGACCGGATCTATGGCTACACCTTC,CASSEPRTGLDRIYGYTF
-,TRBV6-5,-,TRBJ1-2,TGTGCCAGCAGTAAATACACGAACTATGGCTACACCTTC,CASSKYTNYGYTF
TRBD2,TRBV5-1,-,TRBJ2-1,TGCGCCAGCAGCTTTTTACGACTAGCGGGAGGGCCCTCCTACAATGAGCAGTTCTTC,CASSFLRLAGGPSYNEQFF
-,TRBV28,-,TRBJ2-3,TGTGCCAGCGCCGGAGGGCCGGCAGATACGCAGTATTTT,CASAGGPADTQYF
-,TRBV2,few,TRBJ2-4,TGTGCCAGCAGTGCCACAGCGGCCAAAAACATTCAGTACTTC,CASSATAAKNIQYF
-,TRBV9,-,TRBJ1-2,TGTGCCAGCAGCCTGGAGGCGGACGGTCCCTATGGCTACACCTTC,CASSLEADGPYGYTF
-,TRBV18,-,TRBJ1-1,TGTGCCAGCTCACCACATGAGGAAATGAACACTGAAGCTTTCTTT,CASSPHEEMNTEAFF
-,TRBV7-2,few,TRBJ2-7,TGTGCCAGCAGCTTTCAACAGGGCAACTACGAGCAGTACTTC,CASSFQQGNYEQYF
-,TRBV25-1,-,TRBJ2-5,TGTGCCAGCGAACGCCTCCCAGGAACCCAGTACTTC,CASERLPGTQYF